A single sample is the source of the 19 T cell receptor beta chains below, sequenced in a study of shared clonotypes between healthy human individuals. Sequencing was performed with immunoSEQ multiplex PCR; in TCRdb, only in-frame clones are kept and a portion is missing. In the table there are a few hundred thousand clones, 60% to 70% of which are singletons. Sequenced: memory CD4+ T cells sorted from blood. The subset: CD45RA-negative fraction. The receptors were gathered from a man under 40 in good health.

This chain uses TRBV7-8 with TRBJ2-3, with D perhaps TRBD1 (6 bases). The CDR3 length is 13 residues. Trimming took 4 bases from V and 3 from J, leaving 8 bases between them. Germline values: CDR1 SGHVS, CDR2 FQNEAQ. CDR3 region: CASSSTGTDTQYF. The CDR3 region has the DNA TGTGCCAGCAGCTCAACAGGGACAGATACGCAGTATTTT.

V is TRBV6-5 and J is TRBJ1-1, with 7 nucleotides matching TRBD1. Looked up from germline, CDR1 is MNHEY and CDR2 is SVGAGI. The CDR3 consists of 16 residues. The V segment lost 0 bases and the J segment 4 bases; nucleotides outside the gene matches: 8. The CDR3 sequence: CASSYSKGGTVTEAFF. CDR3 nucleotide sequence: TGTGCCAGCAGTTACTCGAAGGGAGGGACAGTCACTGAAGCTTTCTTT.

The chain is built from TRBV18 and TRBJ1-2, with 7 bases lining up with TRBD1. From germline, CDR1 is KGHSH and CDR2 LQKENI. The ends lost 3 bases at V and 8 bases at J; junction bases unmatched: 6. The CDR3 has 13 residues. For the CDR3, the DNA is TGTGCCAGCTCACCCGAGACAGGGAACGGCTACACCTTC. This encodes CASSPETGNGYTF.

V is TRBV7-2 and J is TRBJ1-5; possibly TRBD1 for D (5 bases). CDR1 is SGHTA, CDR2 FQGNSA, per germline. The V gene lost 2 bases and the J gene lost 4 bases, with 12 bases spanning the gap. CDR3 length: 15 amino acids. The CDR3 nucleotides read TGTGCCAGCAGCTTATCCGGCCGGGGGAATCAGCCCCAGCATTTT. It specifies CASSLSGRGNQPQHF. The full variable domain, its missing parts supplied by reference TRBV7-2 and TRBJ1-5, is GAGVSQSPSNKVTEKGKDVELRCDPISGHTALYWYRQSLGQGLEFLIYFQGNSAPDKSGLPSDRFSAERTGGSVSTLTIQRTQQEDSAVYLCASSLSGRGNQPQHFGDGTRLSIL.

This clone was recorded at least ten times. In DNA form, the CDR3 reads TGTGCCACCAGCAGCCATCAGGGTATTAGGGGCAATCAGCCCCAGCATTTT. Translating gives CATSSHQGIRGNQPQHF. The chain is built from TRBV15 and TRBJ1-5, with a tentative D call TRBD1 (5 bases). Trimming pared 3 bases from V and 2 bases from J, leaving 17 bases between. Germline CDR1 is LNHNV and CDR2 is YYDKDF (reference sequence). This CDR3 spans 17 amino acids.

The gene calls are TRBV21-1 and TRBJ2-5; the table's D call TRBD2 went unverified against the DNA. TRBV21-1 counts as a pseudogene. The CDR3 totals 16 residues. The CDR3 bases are TGTGCCAGCAGCAAACCGACGGGAGCCCCCAATGAGACCCAGTACTTC. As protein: CASSKPTGAPNETQYF.

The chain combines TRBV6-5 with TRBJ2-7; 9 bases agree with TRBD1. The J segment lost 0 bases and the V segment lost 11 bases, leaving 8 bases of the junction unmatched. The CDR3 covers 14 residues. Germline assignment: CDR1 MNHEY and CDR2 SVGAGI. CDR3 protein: CASRDRAFSYEQYF. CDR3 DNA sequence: TGTGCCTCAAGGGACAGGGCCTTCTCCTACGAGCAGTACTTC.

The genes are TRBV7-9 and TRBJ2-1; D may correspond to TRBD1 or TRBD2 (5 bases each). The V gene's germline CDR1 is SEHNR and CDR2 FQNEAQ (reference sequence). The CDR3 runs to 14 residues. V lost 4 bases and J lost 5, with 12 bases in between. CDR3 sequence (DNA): TGTGCCAGCAGCTGGTGGGACCAGCACAATGAGCAGTTCTTC. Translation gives CASSWWDQHNEQFF.

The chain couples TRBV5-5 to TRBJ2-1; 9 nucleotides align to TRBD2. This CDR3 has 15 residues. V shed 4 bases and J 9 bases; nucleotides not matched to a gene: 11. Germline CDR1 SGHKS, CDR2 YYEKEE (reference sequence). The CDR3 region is CASSTGTSLVGEQFF. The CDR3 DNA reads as TGTGCCAGCAGCACCGGGACTAGCCTCGTGGGTGAGCAGTTCTTC.

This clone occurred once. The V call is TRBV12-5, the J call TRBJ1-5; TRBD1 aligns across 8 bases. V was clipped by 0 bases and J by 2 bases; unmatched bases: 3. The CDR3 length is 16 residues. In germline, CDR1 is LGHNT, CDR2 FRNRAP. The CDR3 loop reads CASGLVGQGGNQPQHF. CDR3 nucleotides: TGTGCTAGTGGTTTGGTAGGACAGGGAGGCAATCAGCCCCAGCATTTT.

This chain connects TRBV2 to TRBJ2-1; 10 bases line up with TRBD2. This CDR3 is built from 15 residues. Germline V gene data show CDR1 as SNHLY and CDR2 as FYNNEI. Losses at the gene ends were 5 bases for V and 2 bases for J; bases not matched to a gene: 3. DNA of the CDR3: TGTGCCAGCAGTTCACTAGCGGGAACCTACAATGAGCAGTTCTTC. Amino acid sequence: CASSSLAGTYNEQFF.

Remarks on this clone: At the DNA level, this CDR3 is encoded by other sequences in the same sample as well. The CDR3 region is CASSPPGLAEETQYF. The CDR3 region has the DNA TGTGCCAGCTCACCACCGGGACTAGCGGAAGAGACCCAGTACTTC. The chain recombines TRBV18 with TRBJ2-5, with TRBD2 matching 11 bases. There are 15 residues in the CDR3. In germline, CDR1 is KGHSH, CDR2 LQKENI. V trimming: 0 bases; J trimming: 3 bases; junction bases outside the gene matches: 0. The whole variable domain, filled in from reference TRBV18 and TRBJ2-5, reads NAGVMQNPRHLVRRRGQEARLRCSPMKGHSHVYWYRQLPEEGLKFMVYLQKENIIDESGMPKERFSAEFPKEGPSILRIQQVVRGDSAAYFCASSPPGLAEETQYFGPGTRLLVL.

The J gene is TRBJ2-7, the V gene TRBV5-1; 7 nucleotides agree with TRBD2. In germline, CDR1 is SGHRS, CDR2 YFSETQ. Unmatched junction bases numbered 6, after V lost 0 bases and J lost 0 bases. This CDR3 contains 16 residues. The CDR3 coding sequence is TGCGCCAGCAGCTTGGGAATAAGCGGGGTCTCCTACGAGCAGTACTTC. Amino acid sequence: CASSLGISGVSYEQYF.

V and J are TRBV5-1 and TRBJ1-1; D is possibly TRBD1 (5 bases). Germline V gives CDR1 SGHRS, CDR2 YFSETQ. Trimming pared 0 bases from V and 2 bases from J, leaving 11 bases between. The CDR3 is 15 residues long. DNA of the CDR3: TGCGCCAGCAGCTTGGGTACGGGGCTAAACACTGAAGCTTTCTTT. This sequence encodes CASSLGTGLNTEAFF.

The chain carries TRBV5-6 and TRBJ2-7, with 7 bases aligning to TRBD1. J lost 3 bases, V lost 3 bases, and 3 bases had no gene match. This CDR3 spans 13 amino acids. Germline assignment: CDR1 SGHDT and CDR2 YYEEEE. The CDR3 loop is CASSWGTVYEQYF. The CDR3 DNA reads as TGTGCCAGCAGCTGGGGGACAGTCTACGAGCAGTACTTC.

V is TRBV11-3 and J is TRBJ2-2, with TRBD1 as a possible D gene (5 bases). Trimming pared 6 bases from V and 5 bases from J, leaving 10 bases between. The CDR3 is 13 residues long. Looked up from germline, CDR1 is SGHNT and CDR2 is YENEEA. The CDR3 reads CASRPTGTGELFF. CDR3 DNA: TGTGCCAGCAGACCCACAGGTACCGGGGAGCTGTTTTTT.

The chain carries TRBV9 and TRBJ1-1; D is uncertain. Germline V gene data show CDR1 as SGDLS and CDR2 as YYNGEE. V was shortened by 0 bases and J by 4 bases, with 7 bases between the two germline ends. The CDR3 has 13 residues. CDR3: CASSVVGSTEAFF. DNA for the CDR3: TGTGCCAGCAGCGTAGTGGGGAGCACTGAAGCTTTCTTT.

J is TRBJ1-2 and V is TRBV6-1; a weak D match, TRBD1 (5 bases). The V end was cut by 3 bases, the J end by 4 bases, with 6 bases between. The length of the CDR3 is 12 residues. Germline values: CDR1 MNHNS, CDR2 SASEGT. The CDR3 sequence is CASSEGLYGYTF. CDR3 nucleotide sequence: TGTGCCAGCAGTGAGGGGCTCTATGGCTACACCTTC.

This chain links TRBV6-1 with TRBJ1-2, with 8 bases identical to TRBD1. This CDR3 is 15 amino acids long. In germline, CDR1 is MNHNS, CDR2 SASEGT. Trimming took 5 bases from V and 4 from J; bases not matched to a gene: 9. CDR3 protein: CASSTSPGTGYGYTF. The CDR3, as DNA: TGTGCCAGCAGTACATCCCCCGGGACAGGCTATGGCTACACCTTC.